Listed below are T cell receptor beta chains from one sample, sequenced in a study of blood T cell repertoires in COVID-19. Produced via immunoSEQ multiplex PCR; TCRdb's table is partial and in-frame only. The sample consists of about 210,000 clones, about 86% of them appearing once. Sequenced: PBMCs or T cells enriched from blood (not recorded which). Receptors were obtained from a woman in her 50s with acute COVID-19. The CDR3 runs from the conserved cysteine through the conserved F or W. A D gene is named only where the DNA matches it firmly. Some rows mark clone size as missing; the rest say once, few, many or name a class of expanded clone.

j_call v_call clone_size d_call cdr3_nt cdr3_aa
TRBJ2-3 TRBV3-1/TRBV3-2 . . TGTGCCAGCGAGGGCACAGATACGCAGTATTTT CASEGTDTQYF
TRBJ2-1 TRBV3-1/TRBV3-2 . . TGTGCCAGCAGCCAAGCCGGCTCGGGAGTAGGAGAGCAGTTCTTC CASSQAGSGVGEQFF
TRBJ2-1 TRBV12-3/TRBV12-4 once . TGTGCCAGCACCATGGGCACCTACAATGAGCAGTTCTTC CASTMGTYNEQFF
TRBJ1-2 TRBV6-5 . TRBD1 TGTGCCAGCAGTCCCACACTTCCTACAGGGGGTGGCTACACCTTC CASSPTLPTGGGYTF
TRBJ1-6 TRBV11-1 . . TGTGCCAGCAGCCGCGACACTAAGGGGAATTCACCCCTCCACTTT CASSRDTKGNSPLHF
TRBJ2-1 TRBV30 . . TGTGCCTGGAGGCTTCTAGCCACTAATGAGCAGTTCTTC CAWRLLATNEQFF
TRBJ2-7 TRBV4-1 . . TGCGCCAGCAGCCAACAGGGGCCCTACCTCGGGTACGAGCAGTACTTC CASSQQGPYLGYEQYF
TRBJ2-7 TRBV7-8 . TRBD1 TGTGCCAGCAGCTTAGACGGGACAGGGAACGAGCAGTACTTC CASSLDGTGNEQYF
TRBJ1-1 TRBV27 . . TGTGCCAGCAGTTTGGGGCTGTCGGGCACTGAAGCTTTCTTT CASSLGLSGTEAFF
TRBJ2-7 TRBV11-2 . TRBD2 TGTGCCAGCAACCTAGCGGGGGGGCCCTACGAGCAGTACTTC CASNLAGGPYEQYF
TRBJ2-2 TRBV21-1 . . TGTGCCAGCAGTCGCCGGGTTCAGGGGGAGCTGTTTTTT CASSRRVQGELFF
TRBJ2-7 TRBV9 . . TGTGCCAGCAGCGGAAATGGCGGGGTTACGGACGAGCAGTACTTC CASSGNGGVTDEQYF
TRBJ1-2 TRBV5-1 . TRBD1 TGCGCCAGCAGCTCGGGGACAGGAAACTATGGCTACACCTTC CASSSGTGNYGYTF
TRBJ1-3 TRBV28 . . TGTGCCAGCAGAAACCGGGACTCTGGCTCAACTGGAAACACCATATATTTT CASRNRDSGSTGNTIYF
TRBJ2-7 TRBV7-2 . . TGTGCCAGCAGCTTAGTTTGGGGAGTGACCGAGCAGTACTTC CASSLVWGVTEQYF
TRBJ2-1 TRBV19 . TRBD1 TGTGCCAGTAGCGCGGCAGGGACAGGACGGCAGTTCTTC CASSAAGTGRQFF
TRBJ1-6 TRBV11-2 . TRBD1 TGTGCCAGCAGCTTATTAGGGACAGGGGTGAATTCACCCCTCCACTTT CASSLLGTGVNSPLHF
TRBJ2-4 TRBV18 . TRBD1 TGTGCCAGCTCACCACGGCGGGCAGGGGGTGACCCTTCCAAAAACATTCAGTACTTC CASSPRRAGGDPSKNIQYF
TRBJ1-5 TRBV21-1 . . TGTGCCAGCAGCAAAGTGGGGGGGTCGAATCAGCCCCAGCATTTT CASSKVGGSNQPQHF
TRBJ1-4 TRBV7-2 . TRBD1 TGTGCCAGCAGCTTTACGGGGACAGGGGATGAAAAACTGTTTTTT CASSFTGTGDEKLFF
TRBJ2-5 TRBV29-1 . . TGCAGCGTCCCCGGGTTCTGGGAGACCCAGTACTTC CSVPGFWETQYF
TRBJ1-6 TRBV4-2 . . TGTGCCAGTCACGAGCTCGCCTCGAATAATTCACCCCTCCACTTT CASHELASNNSPLHF
TRBJ2-1 TRBV6-2/TRBV6-3 few . TGTGCCAGCAGTTACTCGGGCAGGGGACAAGAGCAGTTCTTC CASSYSGRGQEQFF
TRBJ2-4 TRBV7-9 few TRBD2 TGTGCCAGCAGCTTAAGGGGTAGCGGGAGGGTCGGGGACATTCAGTACTTC CASSLRGSGRVGDIQYF
TRBJ1-4 TRBV4-3 . . TGCGCCAGCAGCCAAGAGGCAGGGCCCCACCTACTGTTTTTT CASSQEAGPHLLFF